The subject of this entry is one T cell receptor (beta chain). Antigen: not known. The CDR3 extends 3 residues past the end of the read, so its final part is completed from the germline J gene. The sample is drawn from a study of Tregs in tolerant kidney transplant recipients. General observations from the study: Nucleotide sequences could not be compared across some patients' samples due to primer changes.

The repertoire was sequenced with immunoSEQ multiplex PCR; TCRdb's copy has only in-frame clones and lacks some. Its clone listing holds approximately 49,000 clones. The V segment lost 0 bases and the J segment 1 base; nucleotides outside the gene matches: 11. CDR3 size: 18 residues. CDR1 and CDR2 (germline): DFQATT, SNEGSKA (reference sequence). The V call is TRBV20-1, the J call TRBJ2-7, with 11 bases matching TRBD2. The sequences come from CD4+ T cells from blood, collected before the transplant. This clonotype originated in a human donor who received a combined kidney and bone marrow transplant. The sequenced part of the CDR3 DNA is TGCAGTGCTAGAGATCCAAGGTCTAGCGGGAGGCTTTCCTACGAG. This sequence encodes CSARDPRSSGRLSYE. The CDR3 in full is CSARDPRSSGRLSYEQYF.